The 8 T cell receptor beta chains in this list originate from one sample, sequenced in a study of early T cells in non-severe SARS-CoV-2 infection. From the 5' RACE reads, TCRdb called clonotypes with MiXCR, one entry per CDR3 protein. The sample contains fewer than 110,000 distinct CDR3 sequences, more than 9.5% of which appear only once. Sequenced material: whole blood. Receptor source: an adult who was a healthcare worker with PCR-confirmed SARS-CoV-2 infection or an uninfected control (not recorded which).

This clonotype was seen only a few times. The chain couples TRBV28 to TRBJ1-6; the D gene is possibly TRBD1 (5 bases). The length of the CDR3 is 15 residues. Trimming shortened V by 4 bases and J by 5 bases, and 12 bases separated the two germline ends. The germline CDR1 and CDR2 sequences are MDHEN and SYDVKM. CDR3 bases: TGTGCCAGCAGTTCGCTCCAGGGAGATAATTCACCCCTCCACTTT. Translation gives CASSSLQGDNSPLHF. The whole variable domain, filled in from reference TRBV28 and TRBJ1-6, reads DVKVTQSSRYLVKRTGEKVFLECVQDMDHENMFWYRQDPGLGLRLIYFSYDVKMKEKGDIPEGYSVSREKKERFSLILESASTNQTSMYLCASSSLQGDNSPLHFGNGTRLTVT.

The table lists this clonotype with many counts. V and J are TRBV12-5 and TRBJ2-1; TRBD2 might be the D (6 bases). The CDR3 is made up of 13 amino acids. CDR1 and CDR2 from the germline V gene are LGHNT and FRNRAP. Trimming shortened V by 4 bases and J by 13 bases, and 17 bases separated the two germline ends. CDR3 DNA: TGTGCTAGTGGTTGGTTCCTCGGGAGTGATCAGTTCTTC. The encoded protein is CASGWFLGSDQFF. The variable domain in full, completed from reference TRBV12-5 and TRBJ2-1, reads DARVTQTPRHKVTEMGQEVTMRCQPILGHNTVFWYRQTMMQGLELLAYFRNRAPLDDSGMPKDRFSAEMPDATLATLKIQPSEPRDSAVYFCASGWFLGSDQFFGPGTRLTVL.

This clonotype was picked up many times. The chain couples TRBV27 to TRBJ2-3; a possible D gene is TRBD2 (6 bases). This CDR3 has 17 amino acids. Looked up from germline, CDR1 is MNHEY and CDR2 is SMNVEV (reference sequence). Trimming removed 7 bases from V and 8 bases from J, with 28 bases in between. CDR3 amino acids: CASTGRRDSDQGGTQYF. DNA for the CDR3: TGTGCCAGCACGGGACGAAGAGATTCGGATCAGGGAGGTACGCAGTATTTT.

V usage is TRBV4-3 and J usage is TRBJ2-7; TRBD2 might be the D (6 bases). The CDR3 is made up of 13 amino acids. Trimming took 0 bases from V and 9 from J, leaving 12 bases between them. The V gene's germline CDR1 is LGHNA and CDR2 YSLEER. CDR3 protein: CASSQEGGRGQYF. In DNA form, the CDR3 reads TGCGCCAGCAGCCAAGAGGGGGGACGTGGGCAGTACTTC.

This clonotype was observed a handful of times. This chain joins TRBV6-2 or TRBV6-3 and TRBJ1-1; possible D gene TRBD1, 5 bases. CDR3 length: 14 amino acids. The V gene's germline CDR1 is MNHEY and CDR2 SVGEGT. V shed 6 bases and J shed 7 bases, with 18 bases lying between them. The CDR3 nucleotides read TGTGCCAGCAGAGTCGAACAGGCCTGGAGTGAAGCTTTCTTT. Protein: CASRVEQAWSEAFF.

This clonotype occurred a few times. The V call is TRBV23-1, the J call TRBJ2-5; weak D call: TRBD1 (6 bases). TRBV23-1 is annotated as an ORF whose role is uncertain. This CDR3 contains 11 residues. The V end was cut by 9 bases, the J end by 4 bases, with 9 bases between. CDR3 protein: CARTGLETQYF. In DNA, the CDR3 is TGCGCCAGGACAGGTTTAGAGACCCAGTACTTC.

At least ten counts were recorded for this clonotype. CDR3 nucleotides: TGCAGCGTTGCCAGGGGGGACAATCAGCCCCAGCATTTT. Its translation: CSVARGDNQPQHF. This chain links TRBV29-1 with TRBJ1-5; 7 bases map to TRBD1. Trimming removed 4 bases from V and 3 bases from J; junction bases left unmatched: 3. This CDR3 spans 13 amino acids. CDR1 and CDR2 (germline): SQVTM, ANQGSEA.

This clonotype was detected only a few times. The J gene is TRBJ2-1, the V gene TRBV12-3 or TRBV12-4; perhaps TRBD2 as D (6 bases). The V end was cut by 6 bases, the J end by 7 bases, with 7 bases between. The CDR3 sequence is 11 residues long. The CDR3 bases are TGTGCCAGCAGGGGGAGGAATGAGCAGTTCTTC. The encoded protein is CASRGRNEQFF.